This paragraph covers one T cell receptor (beta chain) sequence. Its target is not known. Everyone who donated was a healthy Caucasian. The data were obtained in a study of identical twins. Study observations and caveats: Out-of-frame TCR alpha sharing observed in monozygotic twins exceeded model estimates.

From the 5' RACE reads, TCRdb called clonotypes with MiXCR, one entry per CDR3 protein. The sample carries more than 650,000 distinct CDR3 sequences, around 5.7% recorded once. The TCR sequence derives from a man aged 18 to 30 in good health. Sequencing used naive T cells sorted from blood.

CDR3 region: CATSDFGQAGPETQYF. CDR3 bases: TGTGCCACCAGTGATTTTGGTCAGGCGGGGCCAGAGACCCAGTACTTC. The J gene is TRBJ2-5, the V gene TRBV24-1, with D tentatively TRBD2 (6 bases). Germline CDR1 reads KGHDR; CDR2 reads SFDVKD. The CDR3 consists of 16 residues. With 1 base removed from V and 4 bases from J, the gap between germline ends came to 15 bases.